One sample yielded the 8 T cell receptor beta chains listed below, sequenced in a study of blood T cell repertoires in COVID-19. TCRdb keeps only in-frame clones here, not all; method: immunoSEQ multiplex PCR. This table has around 200,000 clones, around four fifths appearing once. The material sequenced was peripheral blood. The source of these receptors is a woman aged 40 to 50 with active or convalescent COVID-19.

The chain employs TRBV10-3 and TRBJ2-2; possible D gene TRBD2, 6 bases. Per the germline V gene, CDR1 is ENHRY and CDR2 is SYGVKD. With 2 bases removed from V and 1 base from J, the gap between germline ends came to 8 bases. CDR3 length: 15 amino acids. Here the CDR3 DNA reads TGTGCCATCAGTGAGCCTAGCGAGAACACCGGGGAGCTGTTTTTT. It translates to CAISEPSENTGELFF.

The CDR3: CATSGGGAPYEQYF. CDR3 DNA sequence: TGTGCCACCAGTGGGGGCGGGGCCCCCTACGAGCAGTACTTC. The J gene is TRBJ2-7, the V gene TRBV24-1; the D gene is possibly TRBD2 (6 bases). Germline CDR1 and CDR2: KGHDR and SFDVKD. The V end was cut by 5 bases, the J end by 2 bases, with 12 bases between. The CDR3 sequence is 14 residues long.

V usage is TRBV14 and J usage is TRBJ2-3, with TRBD1 identical over 8 bases. V lost 0 bases to trimming and J lost 3 bases; unmatched junction nucleotides: 5. Germline V CDR1 and CDR2: SGHDN, FVKESK. The CDR3 runs to 16 residues. For the CDR3, the DNA is TGTGCCAGCAGCCAAGACGCAGGACAGGGTACAGATACGCAGTATTTT. Protein: CASSQDAGQGTDTQYF.

The rearrangement links TRBV11-2 to TRBJ2-3, with a possible D match to TRBD2 (5 bases). The ends were cut back, 1 base at V and 3 bases at J, with 14 bases in the middle. There are 16 residues in the CDR3. The germline V gene has CDR1 SGHAT and CDR2 FQNNGV. The chain's CDR3 is CASSLGLRVGTDTQYF. The CDR3 DNA follows: TGTGCCAGCAGCTTAGGACTAAGGGTAGGGACAGATACGCAGTATTTT.

The rearrangement uses TRBV28 and TRBJ2-1; tentative D call: TRBD1 (6 bases). Trimming took off 5 bases at V and 0 bases at J, with 20 bases between the two ends. The CDR3 contains 18 residues. Germline-derived CDR1 and CDR2 are MDHEN and SYDVKM. The CDR3 here is CASSPYLYTGSSYNEQFF. CDR3 sequence (DNA): TGTGCCAGCAGTCCATATCTTTATACAGGGAGCTCCTACAATGAGCAGTTCTTC.

This chain connects TRBV7-2 to TRBJ2-2, with D possibly TRBD1 on 6 matching bases. The germline gives CDR1 SGHTA, CDR2 FQGNSA. The CDR3 length is 14 residues. V lost 7 bases and J lost 1, with 10 bases in between. The CDR3 DNA sequence: TGTGCCAGCACCCCGACAGGGAACACCGGGGAGCTGTTTTTT. It codes for CASTPTGNTGELFF.

CDR3 nucleotide sequence: TGTGCCAGTAGTATAGGGCATGGCTACACCTTC. Translating gives CASSIGHGYTF. The chain links TRBV19 to TRBJ1-2; D not certain. Deletions cut 1 base from V and 6 bases from J, with 3 bases between. Germline V gene lookup returns CDR1 LNHDA and CDR2 SQIVND (reference sequence). CDR3 size: 11 residues.

CDR3 bases: TGTGCCTGCCGACAGGGGGCCAACTATGGCTACACCTTC. Its translation: CACRQGANYGYTF. The J gene is TRBJ1-2, the V gene TRBV30; 10 bases fit TRBD1. Trimming took 6 bases from V and 2 from J; bases not matched to a gene: 3. This CDR3 has 13 residues. CDR1 and CDR2 from the germline V gene are GTSNPN and SVGIG (reference sequence).